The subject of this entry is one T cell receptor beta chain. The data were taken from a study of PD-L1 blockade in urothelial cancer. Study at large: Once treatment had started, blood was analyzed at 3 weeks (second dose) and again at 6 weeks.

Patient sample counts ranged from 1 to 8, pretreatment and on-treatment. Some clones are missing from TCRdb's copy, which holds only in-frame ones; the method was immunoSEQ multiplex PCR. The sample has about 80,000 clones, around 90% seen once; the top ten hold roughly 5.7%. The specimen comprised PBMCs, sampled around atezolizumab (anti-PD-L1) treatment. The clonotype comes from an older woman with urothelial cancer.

This CDR3 is CASSQLAEAVVQYF. DNA for the CDR3: TGTGCCAGCAGTCAACTAGCGGAGGCGGTAGTGCAGTACTTC. This chain uses TRBV6-5 with TRBJ2-7; the match to TRBD2 covers 8 bases. The CDR3 is 14 residues long. In germline, CDR1 is MNHEY, CDR2 SVGAGI. The V gene end was trimmed by 5 bases and the J gene end by 9 bases; junction bases not matched to a gene: 12.